Reported below is one T cell receptor (beta chain). This entry comes from a study of blood T cell repertoires in COVID-19. Only in-frame clones appear in the TCRdb table, and some are missing; sequencing was by immunoSEQ multiplex PCR. The sample includes approximately 280,000 clones, around 80% seen only once; the top ten take about 5%. Germline loops: CDR1 SGHTA, CDR2 FQGNSA. The V segment lost 5 bases and the J segment 2 bases; nucleotides outside the gene matches: 5. CDR3 length: 15 residues. This sequence originates from a man aged 35 to 55 who had been exposed to COVID-19. Sequenced: PBMCs or T cells enriched from blood (not recorded which). V usage is TRBV7-2 and J usage is TRBJ1-5; 8 positions agree with TRBD1. This CDR3 reads CASSPTTGGNQPQHF. The CDR3 DNA sequence: TGTGCCAGCAGCCCTACGACAGGGGGCAATCAGCCCCAGCATTTT. The whole variable domain, filled in from reference TRBV7-2 and TRBJ1-5, reads GAGVSQSPSNKVTEKGKDVELRCDPISGHTALYWYRQSLGQGLEFLIYFQGNSAPDKSGLPSDRFSAERTGGSVSTLTIQRTQQEDSAVYLCASSPTTGGNQPQHFGDGTRLSIL.